This T cell receptor beta chain was found in a study of PD-1 and CTLA-4 blockade in melanoma. The germline V gene encodes CDR1 MRHNA and CDR2 SNTAGT. CDR3 length equals 13 residues. The V and J ends lost 4 bases and 0 bases respectively, with 3 bases between them. This table comes from immunoSEQ multiplex PCR, and its TCRdb copy is limited to in-frame clones, with some not included. The data contain 30,000 or so clones, around 93% of them singletons. The specimen was CD8+ T cells from peripheral blood, collected from a patient given anti-PD-1 treatment. The origin of this receptor is a human donor with melanoma. The V call is TRBV6-4, the J call TRBJ2-2; no firm D call. In nucleotides, the CDR3 is TGTGCCAGCAGTGGGACGAACACCGGGGAGCTGTTTTTT. Its translation: CASSGTNTGELFF.